This T cell receptor (beta chain) was observed in a study of shared clonotypes between healthy human individuals. Looking at the study overall: A couple of women and a few men aged 18 to 49 made up the donors.

The CDR3 loop spans 15 amino acids. Trimming shortened V by 0 bases and J by 3 bases, and 9 bases separated the two germline ends. From germline, CDR1 is SGDLS and CDR2 YYNGEE. The repertoire was sequenced with immunoSEQ multiplex PCR; TCRdb's copy has only in-frame clones and lacks some. The data contain about 450,000 clones, roughly 85% of them singletons. The sequence derives from a woman aged 40 to 50 in good health. Some clones in this sample may be carry-over from other donors' samples. The gene calls are TRBV9 and TRBJ2-2; no clear D. Material for sequencing was PBMCs. CDR3 residues: CASSVGGSYTGELFF. The DNA for the CDR3 is TGTGCCAGCAGCGTAGGAGGATCGTACACCGGGGAGCTGTTTTTT.